This T cell receptor (beta chain) was captured by sequencing in a study of T cells in Graves' hyperthyroidism and ophthalmopathy. Whole-study context: Peripheral blood was collected at initial diagnosis, before any treatment.

Study-wide findings and caveats: Peripheral blood also featured most of the thyroid clonotypes expanded above 0.001.

There were TCR beta CDR3 regions amplified from RNA transcripts. First-round RT-PCR targeting the TCR CDR3 was performed with the HTBI primer set. A single record per CDR3 protein comes from TCRdb applying MiXCR to the multiplex PCR reads. The sample lists fewer than 800,000 distinct CDR3 sequences, approximately 16% seen once, with around 7.7% in the top ten. Notes on this clonotype: No antigen is known for it.

V lost 4 bases, J lost 8 bases, and 12 bases lay in between. The CDR3 is 13 residues long. CDR1 SEHNR and CDR2 FQNEAQ come from the germline V gene (reference sequence). Stable hyperthyroidism: no ophthalmopathy progression over 18 months of follow-up. Uncontrolled infection, other autoimmune disease, pregnancy or lactation disqualified patients from enrolment. The TCR was taken from a man between 18 and 29 years old with Graves' hyperthyroidism. V and J are TRBV7-9 and TRBJ2-4; D unclear. The specimen was blood. The CDR3 coding sequence is TGTGCCAGCAGCTACGGGTCCAAGGACATTCAGTACTTC. The encoded protein is CASSYGSKDIQYF.